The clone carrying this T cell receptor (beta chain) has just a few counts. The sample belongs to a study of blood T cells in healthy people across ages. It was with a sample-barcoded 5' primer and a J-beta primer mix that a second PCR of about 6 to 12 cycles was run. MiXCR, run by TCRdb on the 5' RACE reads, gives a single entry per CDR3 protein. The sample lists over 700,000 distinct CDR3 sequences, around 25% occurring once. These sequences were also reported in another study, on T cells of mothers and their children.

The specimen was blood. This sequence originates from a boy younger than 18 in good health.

As DNA, the CDR3 is TGTGCCAGCATTCCCCGGGACTGGGAGTTCGAGCAGTACTTC. Translation gives CASIPRDWEFEQYF. The genes are TRBV5-5 and TRBJ2-7; D perhaps matches TRBD2 (6 bases). V was shortened by 6 bases and J by 6 bases, with 19 bases between the two germline ends. Germline-derived CDR1 and CDR2 are SGHKS and YYEKEE (reference sequence). This CDR3 region has 14 residues.